These 30 T cell receptor beta chains came from one sample sequenced in a study of cytomegalovirus exposure and HLA in healthy donors. Researchers ran the PCR with 60 Vbeta and 13 Jbeta primers. Assay used: immunoSEQ multiplex PCR; TCRdb lists only in-frame clones, some missing. The table has 140,000 or so clones, around four fifths seen once; the top ten hold about 2.5%. Sequencing was carried out using PBMCs. The receptor set was obtained from a boy between 2 and 10 years old in good health and CMV-seronegative.

In its sample, this clone was seen once. This chain joins TRBV7-2 and TRBJ2-3; TRBD2 agrees at 7 bases. There are 14 residues in the CDR3. The V gene's germline CDR1 is SGHTA and CDR2 FQGNSA. V trimming: 8 bases; J trimming: 2 bases; junction bases outside the gene matches: 7. The CDR3 region has the DNA TGTGCCAGCGGTACACGGGACTACACAGATACGCAGTATTTT. It translates to CASGTRDYTDTQYF.

This rearrangement joins TRBV4-2 to TRBJ2-7, with TRBD1 identical over 7 bases. The trim removed 0 bases at V and 2 bases at J, leaving 4 bases unmatched. The CDR3 has 15 residues. The germline gives CDR1 LGHNA, CDR2 YNFKEQ. CDR3: CASSQDLTGTYEQYF. CDR3 nucleotide sequence: TGTGCCAGCAGCCAAGATCTGACAGGGACCTACGAGCAGTACTTC.

V gene TRBV6-1 combines with J gene TRBJ2-3; 7 bases fit TRBD1. Unmatched junction bases numbered 10, after V lost 4 bases and J lost 3 bases. Germline CDR1 is MNHNS and CDR2 is SASEGT. The CDR3 extends over 16 amino acids. The CDR3 sequence is CASSGLGGRGTDTQYF. The CDR3 DNA reads as TGTGCCAGCAGTGGCCTAGGGGGCCGGGGTACAGATACGCAGTATTTT.

V and J are TRBV11-2 and TRBJ1-2; 10 bases align to TRBD1. V gave up 6 bases and J gave up 5 bases; unmatched junction bases: 9. The CDR3 spans 15 residues. Germline V CDR1 and CDR2: SGHAT, FQNNGV. The CDR3 coding sequence is TGTGCCAGCAGTCCGGCACCGGGACAGGGGTATGGCTACACCTTC. Amino acids: CASSPAPGQGYGYTF.

This clone has only one observation. The chain has TRBV29-1 and TRBJ2-5, with TRBD1 identical over 10 bases. The DNA matches TRBJ2-7 better at its end, which makes the J call doubtful. Germline CDR1 reads SQVTM; CDR2 reads ANQGSEA. The CDR3 covers 11 residues. In DNA form, the CDR3 reads TGCAGCGTGGACAGGGGGTACGAGCAGTACTTC. This gives the protein CSVDRGYEQYF.

The CDR3 loop reads CASSYSRINEQFF. The CDR3 DNA is TGTGCCAGCAGTTACTCCAGGATCAATGAGCAGTTCTTC. The chain carries TRBV6-6 and TRBJ2-1; D gene unclear. This CDR3 is 13 amino acids long. CDR1 and CDR2 (germline): MNHNY, SVGAGI (reference sequence). Trimming shortened V by 0 bases and J by 6 bases, and 6 bases separated the two germline ends.

This clone was recorded once. The chain links TRBV6-1 to TRBJ1-5; 7 nucleotides line up with TRBD1. Trimming cost V 8 bases and J 4 bases; bases outside gene matches: 8. In germline, CDR1 is MNHNS, CDR2 SASEGT. CDR3 length: 14 residues. The CDR3 reads CASGQGEPNQPQHF. As DNA, the CDR3 is TGTGCCAGCGGCCAGGGGGAACCTAATCAGCCCCAGCATTTT.

The chain uses TRBV7-2 and TRBJ2-4; TRBD2 aligns across 7 bases. With V trimmed by 5 bases and J by 7 bases, 17 bases remained unmatched. The germline V gene has CDR1 SGHTA and CDR2 FQGNSA. The CDR3 totals 17 residues. The CDR3 nucleotides are TGTGCCAGCAGCCCGACGGGGGGTAGAAGCTCTTTCAACATTCAGTACTTC. It is translated as CASSPTGGRSSFNIQYF.

V usage is TRBV7-3 and J usage is TRBJ2-1; tentatively, D is TRBD1 (5 bases). CDR1 and CDR2 (germline): SGHTA, FQGTGA. The CDR3 runs 12 residues. The V end lost 5 bases, the J end lost 9 bases, and 11 bases lay between the germline ends. CDR3 coding DNA: TGTGCCAGCAGCACATCTAGGGGTGAGCAGTTCTTC. This translates into CASSTSRGEQFF.

This clone turned up a few times. The chain joins TRBV6-5 to TRBJ2-1; 12 bases are shared with TRBD1. The CDR3 is 15 amino acids. The germline V gene has CDR1 MNHEY and CDR2 SVGAGI. V lost 6 bases to trimming and J lost 9 bases; unmatched junction nucleotides: 9. The CDR3 loop is CASRGPGQGASEQFF. CDR3 bases: TGTGCCAGCAGGGGACCGGGACAGGGGGCTTCTGAGCAGTTCTTC.

The chain combines TRBV7-3 with TRBJ2-1; 11 bases are shared with TRBD1. Trimming cost V 5 bases and J 3 bases; bases outside gene matches: 3. Germline CDR1 is SGHTA and CDR2 is FQGTGA. The CDR3 length is 15 residues. CDR3 sequence reads: CASSAGTGGYNEQFF. The CDR3 coding sequence is TGTGCCAGCAGCGCCGGGACAGGGGGCTACAATGAGCAGTTCTTC.

The rearrangement joins TRBV5-1 to TRBJ1-1, with unresolved D. CDR3 length: 15 amino acids. CDR1 is SGHRS, CDR2 YFSETQ, per germline. V dropped 4 bases and J dropped 4 bases, with 17 bases sitting between them. This CDR3 is CASSPNLERGTEAFF. The CDR3 bases are TGCGCCAGCAGCCCTAATCTGGAGCGGGGCACTGAAGCTTTCTTT. Drawing the rest from reference TRBV5-1 and TRBJ1-1, the complete variable domain is KAGVTQTPRYLIKTRGQQVTLSCSPISGHRSVSWYQQTPGQGLQFLFEYFSETQRNKGNFPGRFSGRQFSNSRSEMNVSTLELGDSALYLCASSPNLERGTEAFFGQGTRLTVV.

J is TRBJ1-4 and V is TRBV28, with TRBD1 identical over 8 bases. The CDR3 is 17 residues long. CDR1 is MDHEN and CDR2 is SYDVKM in the germline V gene. The trim removed 3 bases at V and 3 bases at J, leaving 9 bases unmatched. The CDR3 here is CASSFLDRGSANEKLFF. CDR3 nucleotides: TGTGCCAGCAGTTTCCTTGACAGGGGCTCAGCTAATGAAAAACTGTTTTTT.

The chain combines TRBV2 with TRBJ1-1; a weak D match, TRBD1 (6 bases). Trimming removed 11 bases at V and 3 bases at J, with 22 bases between. The CDR3 covers 15 residues. CDR1 and CDR2 from the germline V gene are SNHLY and FYNNEI. This CDR3 reads CAVKRGGRLDTEAFF. The CDR3 bases are TGTGCCGTCAAGAGGGGGGGGCGCTTGGACACTGAAGCTTTCTTT.

CDR3 sequence reads: CASSQDESAYNEQFF. As DNA, the CDR3 is TGCGCCAGCAGCCAAGATGAGAGCGCCTACAATGAGCAGTTCTTC. The chain uses TRBV4-3 and TRBJ2-1, with no clear D. CDR1 is LGHNA and CDR2 is YSLEER in the germline V gene. This CDR3 contains 15 residues. Between the trimmed V and J ends, which lost 0 bases and 2 bases, there was a span of 8 bases.

The V gene is TRBV2, the J gene TRBJ2-1, with D perhaps TRBD2 (5 bases). Per germline, CDR1 SNHLY and CDR2 FYNNEI. V was shortened by 3 bases and J by 3 bases, with 12 bases between the two germline ends. The CDR3 runs 15 residues. The CDR3, as DNA: TGTGCCAGCAGTGACGCTTTAGACTACTACAATGAGCAGTTCTTC. Protein product: CASSDALDYYNEQFF.

This clone was picked up a small number of times. CDR3 amino acids: CASSLGTGTYQETQYF. The CDR3 nucleotides are TGTGCCAGCAGCTTAGGGACAGGGACCTACCAAGAGACCCAGTACTTC. The rearrangement links TRBV7-3 to TRBJ2-5; 9 nucleotides agree with TRBD1. Germline V CDR1 and CDR2: SGHTA, FQGTGA. The CDR3 length is 16 residues. V lost 2 bases to trimming and J lost 0 bases; unmatched junction nucleotides: 4.

This clone occurred many times. The rearrangement links TRBV2 to TRBJ1-1; 7 bases are a match to TRBD1. After removal of 3 bases from V and 4 bases from J, the junction contained 5 bases not matched to a gene. Germline CDR1 SNHLY, CDR2 FYNNEI. The CDR3 contains 14 residues. CDR3 sequence: CASSDSEGATEAFF. CDR3 DNA: TGTGCCAGCAGTGACTCTGAGGGGGCCACTGAAGCTTTCTTT.

The rearrangement uses TRBV6-1 and TRBJ1-1; D is perhaps TRBD1 (6 bases). Germline CDR1 is MNHNS and CDR2 is SASEGT. The CDR3 totals 12 residues. V dropped 5 bases and J dropped 5 bases, with 9 bases sitting between them. In DNA, the CDR3 is TGTGCCAGCAGTCCAACAGGGACTGAAGCTTTCTTT. It specifies CASSPTGTEAFF.

The J gene is TRBJ1-2, the V gene TRBV14; possibly TRBD1 for D (5 bases). This CDR3 has 14 residues. CDR1 is SGHDN and CDR2 is FVKESK in the germline V gene. V dropped 5 bases and J dropped 8 bases, with 18 bases sitting between them. The CDR3 loop is CASSSRSRAWGYTF. As DNA, the CDR3 is TGTGCCAGCAGCTCCCGATCCAGGGCTTGGGGCTACACCTTC.

This clone appeared a few times. This rearrangement joins TRBV6-5 to TRBJ1-4, with a tentative D call TRBD1 (6 bases). Trimming took off 4 bases at V and 8 bases at J, with 17 bases between the two ends. The CDR3 has 15 amino acids. Germline CDR1 is MNHEY and CDR2 is SVGAGI. The CDR3 here is CASSSLGATGEKLFF. The CDR3 DNA reads TGTGCCAGCAGTTCCCTGGGGGCGACCGGGGAAAAACTGTTTTTT.

The CDR3 DNA is TGTGCCAGCAGTGGGATTACAGGGCCCGGCCCCCTCTCTGGCTACACCTTC. Translated, it gives CASSGITGPGPLSGYTF. The gene calls are TRBV6-1 and TRBJ1-2; D is perhaps TRBD1 (6 bases). Germline CDR1 and CDR2: MNHNS and SASEGT. The V and J ends lost 4 bases and 7 bases respectively, with 25 bases between them. The CDR3 length is 17 residues.

J is TRBJ1-1 and V is TRBV27; perhaps TRBD1 as D (6 bases). Trimming shortened V by 4 bases and J by 1 base, and 7 bases separated the two germline ends. The CDR3 has 13 amino acids. Germline V lookup: CDR1 MNHEY, CDR2 SMNVEV (reference sequence). The CDR3 reads CASSWDKNTEAFF. In DNA form, the CDR3 reads TGTGCCAGCAGTTGGGACAAGAACACTGAAGCTTTCTTT.

This clone was counted once. This rearrangement joins TRBV5-1 to TRBJ2-7; D possibly corresponds to TRBD2 (5 bases). The CDR3 runs to 14 residues. The germline CDR1 and CDR2 sequences are SGHRS and YFSETQ. Trimming removed 5 bases at V and 6 bases at J, with 18 bases between. The CDR3 DNA is TGCGCCAGCAGTCGTCCGGGATCGAGGCGCGAGCAGTACTTC. This translates into CASSRPGSRREQYF.

The chain carries TRBV19 and TRBJ1-1; possible D gene TRBD1, 6 bases. With 10 bases removed from V and 6 bases from J, the gap between germline ends came to 15 bases. CDR3 length: 12 amino acids. Germline V gene data show CDR1 as LNHDA and CDR2 as SQIVND (reference sequence). CDR3 region: CATEQGTAEAFF. CDR3 nucleotide sequence: TGTGCCACCGAACAGGGAACGGCTGAAGCTTTCTTT.

This clone was detected only a few times. The V gene is TRBV28, the J gene TRBJ1-1; no clear D. Germline V gene data show CDR1 as MDHEN and CDR2 as SYDVKM. V shed 10 bases and J shed 7 bases, with 10 bases lying between them. The CDR3 is 10 residues long. CDR3 DNA sequence: TGTGCCACCGAGTACGGTGAAGCTTTCTTT. It codes for CATEYGEAFF.

The chain recombines TRBV7-2 with TRBJ2-4; perhaps TRBD1 as D (6 bases). The CDR3 totals 15 residues. Trimming pared 2 bases from V and 1 base from J, leaving 9 bases between. Germline V gene data show CDR1 as SGHTA and CDR2 as FQGNSA. The CDR3 loop is CASSLSDRAKNIQYF. The CDR3 DNA reads TGTGCCAGCAGCTTATCCGACAGGGCCAAAAACATTCAGTACTTC.

The chain recombines TRBV9 with TRBJ1-1; possibly TRBD1 for D (6 bases). The CDR3 contains 20 residues. Germline CDR1 reads SGDLS; CDR2 reads YYNGEE. Trimming pared 4 bases from V and 0 bases from J, leaving 28 bases between. For the CDR3, the DNA is TGTGCCAGCAGCCCGACGAGGAAGGGGACACCGAGGAACATGAACACTGAAGCTTTCTTT. Its protein is CASSPTRKGTPRNMNTEAFF.

This chain links TRBV11-3 with TRBJ2-2, with 7 bases identical to TRBD2. The trim removed 2 bases at V and 3 bases at J, leaving 6 bases unmatched. The CDR3 length is 16 residues. Germline CDR1 is SGHNT and CDR2 is YENEEA. The CDR3 nucleotides are TGTGCCAGCAGCTTACTGGGGAGGGCCGACACCGGGGAGCTGTTTTTT. This translates into CASSLLGRADTGELFF.

The chain combines TRBV5-6 with TRBJ2-7; a possible D gene is TRBD1 (6 bases). The CDR3 runs to 17 residues. Per germline, CDR1 SGHDT and CDR2 YYEEEE. Deletions cut 1 base from V and 4 bases from J, with 21 bases between. CDR3 DNA sequence: TGTGCCAGCAGCTTGCAGGTTCATCTGGGGGCCTCATACGAGCAGTACTTC. Translated: CASSLQVHLGASYEQYF. The full variable domain, in which reference TRBV5-6 and TRBJ2-7 provide the parts outside the CDR3, is DAGVTQSPTHLIKTRGQQVTLRCSPKSGHDTVSWYQQALGQGPQFIFQYYEEEERQRGNFPDRFSGHQFPNYSSELNVNALLLGDSALYLCASSLQVHLGASYEQYFGPGTRLTVT.